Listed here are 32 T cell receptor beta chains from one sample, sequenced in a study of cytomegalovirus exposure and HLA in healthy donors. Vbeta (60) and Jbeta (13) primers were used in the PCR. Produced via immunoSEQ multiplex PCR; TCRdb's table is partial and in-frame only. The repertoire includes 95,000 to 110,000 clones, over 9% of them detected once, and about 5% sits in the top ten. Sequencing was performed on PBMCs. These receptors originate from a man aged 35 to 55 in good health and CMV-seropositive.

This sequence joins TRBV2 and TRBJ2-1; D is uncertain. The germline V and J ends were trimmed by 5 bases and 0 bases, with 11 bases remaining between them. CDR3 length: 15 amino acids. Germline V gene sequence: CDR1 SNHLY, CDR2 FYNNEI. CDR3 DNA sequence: TGTGCCAGCAGTCTCCCTGTTAGCTCCTACAATGAGCAGTTCTTC. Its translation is CASSLPVSSYNEQFF.

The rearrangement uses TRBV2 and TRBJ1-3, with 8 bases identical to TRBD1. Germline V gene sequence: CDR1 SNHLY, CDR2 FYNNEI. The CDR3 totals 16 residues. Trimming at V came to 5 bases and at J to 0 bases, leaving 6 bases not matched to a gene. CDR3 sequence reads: CASSTTGALSGNTIYF. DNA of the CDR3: TGTGCCAGCAGTACGACAGGGGCTCTCTCTGGAAACACCATATATTTT. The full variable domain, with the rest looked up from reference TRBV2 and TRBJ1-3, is EPEVTQTPSHQVTQMGQEVILRCVPISNHLYFYWYRQILGQKVEFLVSFYNNEISEKSEIFDDQFSVERPDGSNFTLKIRSTKLEDSAMYFCASSTTGALSGNTIYFGEGSWLTVV.

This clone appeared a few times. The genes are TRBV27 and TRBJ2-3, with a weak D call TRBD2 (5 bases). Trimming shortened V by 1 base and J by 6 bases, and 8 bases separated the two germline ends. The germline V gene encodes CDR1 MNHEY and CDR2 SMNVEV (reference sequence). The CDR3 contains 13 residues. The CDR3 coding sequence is TGTGCCAGCAGTTTATGGGAGTACGATACGCAGTATTTT. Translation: CASSLWEYDTQYF.

The CDR3 bases are TGTGCCAGCAGCCAAGTCGGAGGGCTGGGCACCGGGGAGCTGTTTTTT. Translation gives CASSQVGGLGTGELFF. V gene TRBV14 combines with J gene TRBJ2-2, with D maybe TRBD2 (6 bases). CDR3 length: 16 residues. The ends were cut back, 1 base at V and 4 bases at J, with 13 bases in the middle. Germline loops: CDR1 SGHDN, CDR2 FVKESK.

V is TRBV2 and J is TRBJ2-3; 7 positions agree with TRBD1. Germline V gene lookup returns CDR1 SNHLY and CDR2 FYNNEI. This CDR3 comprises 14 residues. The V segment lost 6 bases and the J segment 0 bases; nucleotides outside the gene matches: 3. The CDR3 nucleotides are TGTGCCAGCAGAAACAGGGGTAGCACAGATACGCAGTATTTT. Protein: CASRNRGSTDTQYF. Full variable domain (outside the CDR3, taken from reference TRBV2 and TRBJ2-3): EPEVTQTPSHQVTQMGQEVILRCVPISNHLYFYWYRQILGQKVEFLVSFYNNEISEKSEIFDDQFSVERPDGSNFTLKIRSTKLEDSAMYFCASRNRGSTDTQYFGPGTRLTVL.

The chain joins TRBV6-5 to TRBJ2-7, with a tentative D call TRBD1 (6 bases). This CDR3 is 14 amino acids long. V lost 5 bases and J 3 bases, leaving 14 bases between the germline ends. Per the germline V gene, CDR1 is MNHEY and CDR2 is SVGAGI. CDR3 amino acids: CASSNPGHIYEQYF. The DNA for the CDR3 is TGTGCCAGCAGTAATCCGGGACATATCTACGAGCAGTACTTC.

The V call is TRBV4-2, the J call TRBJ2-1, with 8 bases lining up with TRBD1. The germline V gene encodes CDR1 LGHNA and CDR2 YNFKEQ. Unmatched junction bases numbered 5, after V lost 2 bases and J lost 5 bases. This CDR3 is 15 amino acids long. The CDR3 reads CASSQSGQGNNEQFF. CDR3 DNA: TGTGCCAGCAGCCAAAGTGGACAGGGCAACAATGAGCAGTTCTTC.

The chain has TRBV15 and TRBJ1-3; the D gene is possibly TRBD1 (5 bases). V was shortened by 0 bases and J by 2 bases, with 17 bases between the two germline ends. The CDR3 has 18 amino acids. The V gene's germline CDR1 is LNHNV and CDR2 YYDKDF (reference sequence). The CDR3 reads CATSRDLFRVLAGNTIYF. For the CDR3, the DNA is TGTGCCACCAGCAGAGATCTGTTCAGGGTTCTGGCTGGAAACACCATATATTTT. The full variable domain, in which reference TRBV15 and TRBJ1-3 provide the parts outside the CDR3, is DAMVIQNPRYQVTQFGKPVTLSCSQTLNHNVMYWYQQKSSQAPKLLFHYYDKDFNNEADTPDNFQSRRPNTSFCFLDIRSPGLGDTAMYLCATSRDLFRVLAGNTIYFGEGSWLTVV.

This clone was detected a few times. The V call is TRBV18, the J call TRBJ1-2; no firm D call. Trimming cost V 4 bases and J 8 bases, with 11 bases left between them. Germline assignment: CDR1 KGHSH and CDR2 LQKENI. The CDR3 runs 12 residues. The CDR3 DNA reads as TGTGCCAGCTCACAGAGTAATTTGGGCTACACCTTC. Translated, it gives CASSQSNLGYTF.

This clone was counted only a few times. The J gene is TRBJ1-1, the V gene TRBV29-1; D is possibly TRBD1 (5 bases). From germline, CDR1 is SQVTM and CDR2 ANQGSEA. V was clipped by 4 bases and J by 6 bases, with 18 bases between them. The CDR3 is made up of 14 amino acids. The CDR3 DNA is TGCAGCGTTGCCGACAGTCTGGTGACGGCTGAAGCTTTCTTT. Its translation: CSVADSLVTAEAFF.

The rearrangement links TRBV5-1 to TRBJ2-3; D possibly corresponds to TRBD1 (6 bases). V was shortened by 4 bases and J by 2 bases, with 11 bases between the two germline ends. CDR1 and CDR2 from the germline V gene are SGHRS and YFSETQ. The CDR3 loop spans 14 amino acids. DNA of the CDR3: TGCGCCAGCAGCCGACAGGCCCTCACAGATACGCAGTATTTT. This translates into CASSRQALTDTQYF.

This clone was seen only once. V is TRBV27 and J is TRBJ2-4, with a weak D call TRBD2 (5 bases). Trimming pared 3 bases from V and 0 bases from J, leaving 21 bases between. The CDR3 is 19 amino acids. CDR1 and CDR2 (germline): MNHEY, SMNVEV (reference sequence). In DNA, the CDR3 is TGTGCCAGCAGTTTGAACATGCCTAGCTTTAGACTAGCCAAAAACATTCAGTACTTC. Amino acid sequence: CASSLNMPSFRLAKNIQYF.

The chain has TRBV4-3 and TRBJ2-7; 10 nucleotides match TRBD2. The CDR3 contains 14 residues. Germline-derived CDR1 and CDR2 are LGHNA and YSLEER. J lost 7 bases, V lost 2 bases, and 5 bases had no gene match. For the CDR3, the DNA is TGCGCCAGCAGCCAACTAGCGGGAGCGGTTGAGCAGTACTTC. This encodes CASSQLAGAVEQYF.

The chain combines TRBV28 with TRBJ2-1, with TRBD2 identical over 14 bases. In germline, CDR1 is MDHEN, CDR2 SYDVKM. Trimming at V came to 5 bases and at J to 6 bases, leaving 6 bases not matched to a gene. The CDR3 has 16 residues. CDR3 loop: CASSPAGLAGVNEQFF. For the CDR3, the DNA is TGTGCCAGCAGTCCCGCGGGACTAGCGGGAGTCAATGAGCAGTTCTTC.

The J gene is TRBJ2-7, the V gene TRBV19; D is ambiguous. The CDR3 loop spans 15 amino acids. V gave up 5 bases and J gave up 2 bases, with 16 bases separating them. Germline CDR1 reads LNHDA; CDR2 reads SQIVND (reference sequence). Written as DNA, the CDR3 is TGTGCCAGTAGTCGTACGAGCAACCCAACCTACGAGCAGTACTTC. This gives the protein CASSRTSNPTYEQYF.

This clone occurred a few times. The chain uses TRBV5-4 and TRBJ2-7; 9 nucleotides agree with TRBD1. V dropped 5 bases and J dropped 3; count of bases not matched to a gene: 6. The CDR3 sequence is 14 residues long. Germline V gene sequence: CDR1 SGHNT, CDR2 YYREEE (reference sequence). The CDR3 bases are TGTGCCAGCAGTCCGACAGGGGGGGACTACGAGCAGTACTTC. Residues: CASSPTGGDYEQYF.

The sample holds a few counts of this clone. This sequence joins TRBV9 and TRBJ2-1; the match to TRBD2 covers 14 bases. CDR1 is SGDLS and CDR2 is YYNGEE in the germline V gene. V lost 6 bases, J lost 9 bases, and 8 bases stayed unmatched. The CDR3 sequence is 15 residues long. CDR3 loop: CASTPGLAGEGEQFF. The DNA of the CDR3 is TGTGCCAGCACCCCGGGACTAGCGGGAGAGGGTGAGCAGTTCTTC.

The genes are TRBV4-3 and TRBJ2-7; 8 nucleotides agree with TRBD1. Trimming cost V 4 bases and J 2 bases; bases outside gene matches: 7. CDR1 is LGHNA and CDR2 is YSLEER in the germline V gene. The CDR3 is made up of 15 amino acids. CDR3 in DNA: TGCGCCAGCAGCCGACAGGGGATGCCCCCCTACGAGCAGTACTTC. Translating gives CASSRQGMPPYEQYF.

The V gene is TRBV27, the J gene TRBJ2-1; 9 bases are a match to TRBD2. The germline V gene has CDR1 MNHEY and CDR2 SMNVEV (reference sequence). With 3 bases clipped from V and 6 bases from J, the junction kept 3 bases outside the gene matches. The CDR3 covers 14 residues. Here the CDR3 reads CASSFTAGGNEQFF. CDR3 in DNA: TGTGCCAGCAGTTTTACAGCGGGGGGCAATGAGCAGTTCTTC.

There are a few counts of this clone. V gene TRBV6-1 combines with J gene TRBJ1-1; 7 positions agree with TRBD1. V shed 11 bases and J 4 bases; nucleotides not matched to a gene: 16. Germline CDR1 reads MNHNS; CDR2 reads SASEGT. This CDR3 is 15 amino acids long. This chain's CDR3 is CASPKTGKRGTEAFF. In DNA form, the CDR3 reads TGTGCCTCACCTAAGACAGGGAAACGGGGCACTGAAGCTTTCTTT.

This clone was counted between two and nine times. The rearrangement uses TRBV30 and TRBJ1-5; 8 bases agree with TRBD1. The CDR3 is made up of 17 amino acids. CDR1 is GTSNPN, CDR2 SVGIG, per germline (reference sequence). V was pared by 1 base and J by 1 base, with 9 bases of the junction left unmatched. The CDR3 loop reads CAWSAHTGGWSNQPQHF. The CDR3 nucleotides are TGTGCCTGGAGTGCCCATACAGGGGGTTGGAGCAATCAGCCCCAGCATTTT. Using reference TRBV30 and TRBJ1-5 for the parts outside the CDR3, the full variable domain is SQTIHQWPATLVQPVGSPLSLECTVEGTSNPNLYWYRQAAGRGLQLLFYSVGIGQISSEVPQNLSASRPQDRQFILSSKKLLLSDSGFYLCAWSAHTGGWSNQPQHFGDGTRLSIL.

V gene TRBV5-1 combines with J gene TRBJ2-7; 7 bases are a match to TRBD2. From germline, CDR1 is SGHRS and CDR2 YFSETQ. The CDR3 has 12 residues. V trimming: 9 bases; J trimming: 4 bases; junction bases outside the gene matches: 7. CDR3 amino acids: CATMGGVYEQYF. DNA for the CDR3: TGCGCCACCATGGGGGGGGTGTACGAGCAGTACTTC.

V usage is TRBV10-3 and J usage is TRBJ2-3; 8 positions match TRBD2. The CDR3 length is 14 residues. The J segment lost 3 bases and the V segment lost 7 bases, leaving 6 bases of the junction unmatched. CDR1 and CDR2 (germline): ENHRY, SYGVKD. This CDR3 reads CAIKQLAETDTQYF. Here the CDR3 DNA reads TGTGCCATCAAACAACTAGCGGAGACAGATACGCAGTATTTT.

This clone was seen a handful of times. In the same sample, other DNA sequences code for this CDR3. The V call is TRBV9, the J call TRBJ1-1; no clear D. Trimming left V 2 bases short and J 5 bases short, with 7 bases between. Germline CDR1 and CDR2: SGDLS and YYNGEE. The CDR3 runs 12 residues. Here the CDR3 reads CASSVGETEAFF. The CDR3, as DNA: TGTGCCAGCAGCGTTGGGGAGACTGAAGCTTTCTTT.

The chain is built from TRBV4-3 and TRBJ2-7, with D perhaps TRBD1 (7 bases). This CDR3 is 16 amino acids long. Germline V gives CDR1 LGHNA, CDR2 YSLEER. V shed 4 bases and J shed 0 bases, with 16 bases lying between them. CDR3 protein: CASSRRGQRSSYEQYF. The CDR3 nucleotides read TGCGCCAGCAGCCGGCGGGGACAGAGAAGCTCCTACGAGCAGTACTTC.

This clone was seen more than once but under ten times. The CDR3 sequence: CASRHQGTYNEQFF. CDR3 bases: TGTGCCAGCAGACACCAGGGAACCTACAATGAGCAGTTCTTC. The chain combines TRBV6-1 with TRBJ2-1; TRBD1 is a possible D gene (5 bases). The CDR3 has 14 amino acids. Per germline, CDR1 MNHNS and CDR2 SASEGT. Trimming removed 6 bases from V and 2 bases from J, with 11 bases in between.

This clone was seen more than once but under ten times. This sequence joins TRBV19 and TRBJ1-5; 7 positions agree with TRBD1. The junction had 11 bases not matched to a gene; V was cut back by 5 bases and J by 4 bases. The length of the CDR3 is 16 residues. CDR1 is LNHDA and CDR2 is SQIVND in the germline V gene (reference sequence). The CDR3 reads CASSAQKQGMNQPQHF. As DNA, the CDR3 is TGTGCCAGTAGTGCACAGAAACAGGGGATGAATCAGCCCCAGCATTTT.

Here the CDR3 reads CASSGPGGERGRTDTQYF. In DNA, the CDR3 is TGTGCCAGCAGCGGCCCCGGGGGTGAGCGGGGTCGCACAGATACGCAGTATTTT. The chain links TRBV2 to TRBJ2-3, with 7 bases fitting TRBD2. This CDR3 region has 18 residues. The germline gives CDR1 SNHLY, CDR2 FYNNEI. V shed 6 bases and J 1 base; nucleotides not matched to a gene: 16.

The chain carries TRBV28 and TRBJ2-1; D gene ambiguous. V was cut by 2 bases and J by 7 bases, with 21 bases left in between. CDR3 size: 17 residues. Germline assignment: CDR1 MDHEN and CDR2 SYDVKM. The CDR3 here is CASSLPRLRFAMNEQFF. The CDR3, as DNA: TGTGCCAGCAGTTTACCTAGGCTTCGATTCGCTATGAATGAGCAGTTCTTC.

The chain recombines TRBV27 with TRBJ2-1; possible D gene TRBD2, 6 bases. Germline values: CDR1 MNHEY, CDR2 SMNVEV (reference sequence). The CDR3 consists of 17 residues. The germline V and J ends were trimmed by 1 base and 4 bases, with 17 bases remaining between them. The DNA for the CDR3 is TGTGCCAGCAGTTTATTGGGGGGACTCCGACCTTACAATGAGCAGTTCTTC. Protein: CASSLLGGLRPYNEQFF.

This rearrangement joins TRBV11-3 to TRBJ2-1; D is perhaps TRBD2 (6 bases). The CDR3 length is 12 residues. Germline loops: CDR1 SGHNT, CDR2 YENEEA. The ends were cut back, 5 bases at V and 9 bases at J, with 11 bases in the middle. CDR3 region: CASSAVGGEQFF. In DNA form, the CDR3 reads TGTGCCAGCAGCGCCGTGGGGGGTGAGCAGTTCTTC.

DNA for the CDR3: TGTGCCAGCAGCCGAGAAACATATCCGGCTTTCTTT. The encoded protein is CASSRETYPAFF. V usage is TRBV4-2 and J usage is TRBJ1-1; no clear D gene. Per germline, CDR1 LGHNA and CDR2 YNFKEQ. With 4 bases removed from V and 11 bases from J, the gap between germline ends came to 14 bases. This CDR3 is 12 amino acids long.